Each of the 21 T cell receptor beta chains below was sequenced from the same sample in a study of shared clonotypes between healthy human individuals. Here immunoSEQ multiplex PCR was the method, and the copy in TCRdb shows in-frame clones only, minus some. The top ten hold about an eighth of the sample, which has 450,000 to 500,000 clones, approximately 79% seen once. Sequenced: PBMCs. These receptors all stem from a woman aged 40 to 55 in good health. Some clones in this sample may be carry-over from other donors' samples.

The J gene is TRBJ1-1, the V gene TRBV18, with a tentative D call TRBD1 (6 bases). Germline CDR1 KGHSH, CDR2 LQKENI. V was pared by 3 bases and J by 1 base, with 12 bases between. The CDR3 totals 15 residues. CDR3 sequence reads: CASSPSQGANTEAFF. The CDR3 region has the DNA TGTGCCAGCTCACCTTCACAGGGAGCGAACACTGAAGCTTTCTTT.

In its sample, this clone was seen once. The V call is TRBV27, the J call TRBJ2-7; D possibly corresponds to TRBD2 (5 bases). This CDR3 is 13 amino acids long. Germline CDR1 MNHEY, CDR2 SMNVEV (reference sequence). Deletions cut 2 bases from V and 7 bases from J, with 12 bases between. The CDR3 DNA reads as TGTGCCAGCAGTTTACGGGAAGGATGGGAGCAGTACTTC. This codes for CASSLREGWEQYF.

The chain has TRBV5-3 and TRBJ2-7; D is unclear. TRBV5-3 is assigned to the ORF class and has an uncertain function. The CDR3 spans 19 residues. The ends were cut back, 0 bases at V and 0 bases at J, with 22 bases in the middle. CDR3 coding DNA: TGTGCCAGAAGCTTGGAAAGTGAAGGCTACAAACCAAGCTCCTACGAGCAGTACTTC. Amino acid sequence: CARSLESEGYKPSSYEQYF.

The V call is TRBV4-2, the J call TRBJ2-1, with D tentatively TRBD2 (6 bases). The CDR3 has 15 amino acids. CDR1 LGHNA and CDR2 YNFKEQ come from the germline V gene. Trimming pared 1 base from V and 3 bases from J, leaving 10 bases between. The CDR3: CASSQVAGNYNEQFF. CDR3 nucleotide sequence: TGTGCCAGCAGCCAAGTTGCGGGAAACTACAATGAGCAGTTCTTC.

The chain recombines TRBV7-9 with TRBJ2-5, with a possible D match to TRBD1 (6 bases). Germline V gene sequence: CDR1 SEHNR, CDR2 FQNEAQ (reference sequence). The CDR3 has 14 amino acids. The germline V and J ends were trimmed by 0 bases and 13 bases, with 18 bases remaining between them. The CDR3 is CASSLAGVGHERYF. The DNA for the CDR3 is TGTGCCAGCAGCTTAGCAGGGGTGGGACACGAGCGGTACTTC. The whole variable domain, filled in from reference TRBV7-9 and TRBJ2-5, reads DTGVSQNPRHKITKRGQNVTFRCDPISEHNRLYWYRQTLGQGPEFLTYFQNEAQLEKSRLLSDRFSAERPKGSFSTLEIQRTEQGDSAMYLCASSLAGVGHERYFGPGTRLLVL.

The chain employs TRBV19 and TRBJ2-1; 8 nucleotides align to TRBD2. After removal of 6 bases from V and 12 bases from J, the junction contained 13 bases not matched to a gene. In germline, CDR1 is LNHDA, CDR2 SQIVND (reference sequence). There are 14 residues in the CDR3. The CDR3 DNA reads TGTGCCAGTAGCCCTCCAGAGACTAGCGCCGCGCAGTTCTTC. As protein: CASSPPETSAAQFF. Variable domain in full (rest from reference TRBV19 and TRBJ2-1): DGGITQSPKYLFRKEGQNVTLSCEQNLNHDAMYWYRQDPGQGLRLIYYSQIVNDFQKGDIAEGYSVSREKKESFPLTVTSAQKNPTAFYLCASSPPETSAAQFFGPGTRLTVL.

The chain combines TRBV28 with TRBJ2-7, with D hard to call. This CDR3 is built from 14 residues. V lost 10 bases and J 3 bases, leaving 19 bases between the germline ends. Germline V CDR1 and CDR2: MDHEN, SYDVKM. In DNA form, the CDR3 reads TGTGCCATCTCCAAGACACAGCTGATCTACGAGCAGTACTTC. It specifies CAISKTQLIYEQYF.

The chain is built from TRBV28 and TRBJ2-7, with TRBD2 matching 7 bases. With 3 bases clipped from V and 3 bases from J, the junction kept 2 bases outside the gene matches. The CDR3 is made up of 13 amino acids. CDR1 and CDR2 (germline): MDHEN, SYDVKM. The CDR3 protein is CASSFGGSYEQYF. The DNA for the CDR3 is TGTGCCAGCAGTTTCGGGGGGAGCTACGAGCAGTACTTC.

This chain connects TRBV11-3 to TRBJ2-2; either TRBD1 or TRBD2 may fit D (5 bases each). The CDR3 runs to 15 residues. Trimming took 3 bases from V and 8 from J, leaving 16 bases between them. CDR1 is SGHNT, CDR2 YENEEA, per germline. The chain's CDR3 is CASSFGTTARGELFF. The CDR3, as DNA: TGTGCCAGCAGCTTCGGGACCACTGCTAGGGGGGAGCTGTTTTTT.

The rearrangement joins TRBV10-3 to TRBJ2-7; 8 nucleotides match TRBD1. Germline CDR1 reads ENHRY; CDR2 reads SYGVKD. This CDR3 contains 12 residues. V shed 6 bases, J shed 7 bases, and the junction held 5 bases outside the gene matches. CDR3 bases: TGTGCCATCAGCCAGGGGGCGGGTGAGCAGTACTTC. Its protein is CAISQGAGEQYF.

The genes are TRBV7-6 and TRBJ2-1; 7 bases agree with TRBD1. The V gene end was trimmed by 1 base and the J gene end by 10 bases; junction bases not matched to a gene: 4. The CDR3 totals 13 residues. In germline, CDR1 is SGHVS, CDR2 FNYEAQ. CDR3: CASSLDRGGEQFF. CDR3 DNA sequence: TGTGCCAGCAGCTTAGACAGGGGTGGGGAGCAGTTCTTC.

The chain employs TRBV30 and TRBJ2-2; TRBD2 is a possible D gene (6 bases). The V gene lost 4 bases and the J gene lost 0 bases, with 12 bases spanning the gap. This CDR3 has 15 amino acids. Germline assignment: CDR1 GTSNPN and CDR2 SVGIG (reference sequence). In DNA, the CDR3 is TGTGCCTGGACTGCGGGACTGGCGAACACCGGGGAGCTGTTTTTT. This gives the protein CAWTAGLANTGELFF.

The rearrangement uses TRBV27 and TRBJ2-1; D is uncertain. This CDR3 contains 13 residues. Per the germline V gene, CDR1 is MNHEY and CDR2 is SMNVEV (reference sequence). V lost 0 bases to trimming and J lost 7 bases, with 7 bases between them. The CDR3 nucleotides are TGTGCCAGCAGTTTATCGTCTCGGAATGAGCAGTTCTTC. Encoded protein: CASSLSSRNEQFF.

The rearrangement uses TRBV9 and TRBJ2-1, with 7 bases aligning to TRBD2. Germline V gene data show CDR1 as SGDLS and CDR2 as YYNGEE. The CDR3 sequence is 15 residues long. Trimming took 0 bases from V and 4 from J; bases not matched to a gene: 4. The CDR3 is CASSVDAGEYNEQFF. The CDR3 DNA sequence: TGTGCCAGCAGCGTAGACGCGGGAGAGTACAATGAGCAGTTCTTC.

This sequence joins TRBV9 and TRBJ1-3; maybe TRBD1 (6 bases). Germline V gene sequence: CDR1 SGDLS, CDR2 YYNGEE. V was trimmed by 0 bases and J by 2 bases, leaving 9 bases between them. The CDR3 sequence is 15 residues long. The CDR3 DNA is TGTGCCAGCAGCGTAGGGCAGGGGCCTGGAAACACCATATATTTT. Its protein product is CASSVGQGPGNTIYF.

On this clone: This may come from a read error, since a much larger clone is one base off. This chain links TRBV6-1 with TRBJ2-7; D unclear. There are 13 residues in the CDR3. The germline V gene encodes CDR1 MNHNS and CDR2 SASEGT. Trimming removed 8 bases from V and 0 bases from J, with 11 bases in between. Here the CDR3 reads CASGVRPSYEQYF. The CDR3 DNA is TGTGCCAGCGGTGTCAGGCCCTCCTACGAGCAGTACTTC.

The chain uses TRBV28 and TRBJ2-1; 7 bases match TRBD2. Germline V gene data show CDR1 as MDHEN and CDR2 as SYDVKM. The CDR3 spans 17 residues. The ends lost 3 bases at V and 2 bases at J; junction bases unmatched: 10. Here the CDR3 reads CASSFLGGRAAYNEQFF. Written as DNA, the CDR3 is TGTGCCAGCAGTTTCCTCGGGGGGAGGGCCGCCTACAATGAGCAGTTCTTC. Full variable domain (missing parts from reference TRBV28 and TRBJ2-1): DVKVTQSSRYLVKRTGEKVFLECVQDMDHENMFWYRQDPGLGLRLIYFSYDVKMKEKGDIPEGYSVSREKKERFSLILESASTNQTSMYLCASSFLGGRAAYNEQFFGPGTRLTVL.

The gene calls are TRBV28 and TRBJ2-7, with TRBD2 matching 7 bases. Germline V gene lookup returns CDR1 MDHEN and CDR2 SYDVKM. The ends lost 5 bases at V and 0 bases at J; junction bases unmatched: 7. The CDR3 has 15 residues. The CDR3 DNA sequence: TGTGCCAGCAGTCCCAGCGGGATATCCTCCTACGAGCAGTACTTC. Translating it yields CASSPSGISSYEQYF.

On this clone: This CDR3 is also generated by other DNA sequences in the sample. The gene calls are TRBV5-1 and TRBJ2-2; D remains ambiguous. The germline CDR1 and CDR2 sequences are SGHRS and YFSETQ. The V end was cut by 0 bases, the J end by 2 bases, with 5 bases between. CDR3 size: 14 residues. The CDR3 here is CASSLGRNTGELFF. DNA for the CDR3: TGCGCCAGCAGCTTGGGCAGAAACACCGGGGAGCTGTTTTTT.

The sample holds one count of this clone. The gene calls are TRBV5-1 and TRBJ2-7; D remains ambiguous. The CDR3 is 14 residues long. Germline CDR1 and CDR2: SGHRS and YFSETQ. The V end was cut by 0 bases, the J end by 2 bases, with 9 bases between. The CDR3 is CASSLEGTTYEQYF. The CDR3 DNA reads as TGCGCCAGCAGCTTGGAAGGCACAACCTACGAGCAGTACTTC.

The chain has TRBV10-2 and TRBJ2-7; either TRBD1 or TRBD2 may supply D (6 bases each). The CDR3 sequence is 13 residues long. Trimming took 8 bases from V and 4 from J, leaving 15 bases between them. The germline V gene encodes CDR1 WSHSY and CDR2 SAAADI. CDR3 sequence: CASQGRNSYEQYF. CDR3 bases: TGCGCCAGCCAGGGGAGGAATAGTTACGAGCAGTACTTC.